This TCR beta chain was found in a study of T cells in Graves' hyperthyroidism and ophthalmopathy. RNA transcripts gave rise to amplified TCR beta CDR3 regions. Carried out on the TCR CDR3, a first-round RT-PCR used the HTBI primer set. TCRdb independently ran MiXCR on the multiplex PCR reads; one entry per CDR3 protein. This table has approximately 600,000 distinct CDR3 sequences, about 15% appearing once. J was trimmed by 6 bases and V by 2 bases; bases with no gene match: 14. Germline CDR1 and CDR2: SGHAT and FQNNGV. The CDR3 totals 17 residues. The rearrangement uses TRBV11-2 and TRBJ2-5, with 8 bases that match TRBD1. The TCR sequence derives from a woman aged 35 to 49 with Graves' ophthalmopathy. Sequencing was performed on blood. The CDR3 is CASSLNEAVRGRQTQYF. The CDR3 DNA follows: TGTGCCAGCAGCTTAAATGAGGCGGTCAGGGGGCGGCAGACCCAGTACTTC.